The source of this T cell receptor (beta chain) is a study of cytomegalovirus exposure and HLA in healthy donors. TCRdb's copy holds only in-frame clones and misses some; the assay was immunoSEQ multiplex PCR. The sample yields approximately 140,000 clones, around nine tenths seen once. V was pared by 7 bases and J by 7 bases, with 22 bases between. CDR3 size: 16 residues. CDR1 is LNHDA, CDR2 SQIVND, per germline (reference sequence). This clonotype was obtained from a man aged 18 to 30 in good health and CMV-seropositive. The chain has TRBV19 and TRBJ2-2; D is perhaps TRBD2 (5 bases). Sequenced input: PBMCs. CDR3 loop: CASTPPIGGFGGELFF. The DNA for the CDR3 is TGTGCCAGTACCCCCCCTATCGGCGGGTTTGGCGGGGAGCTGTTTTTT.